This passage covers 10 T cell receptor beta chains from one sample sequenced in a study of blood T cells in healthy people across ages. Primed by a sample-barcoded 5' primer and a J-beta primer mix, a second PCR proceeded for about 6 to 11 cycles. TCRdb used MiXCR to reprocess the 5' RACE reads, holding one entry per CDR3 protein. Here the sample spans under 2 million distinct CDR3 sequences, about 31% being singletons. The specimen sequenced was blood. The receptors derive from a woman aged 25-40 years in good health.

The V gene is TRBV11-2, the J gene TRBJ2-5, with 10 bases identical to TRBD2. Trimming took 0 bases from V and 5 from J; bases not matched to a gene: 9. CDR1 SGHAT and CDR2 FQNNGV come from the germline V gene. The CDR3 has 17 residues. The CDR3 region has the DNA TGTGCCAGCAGCTTAGAGGGGTCTAGCGGGGGAGGGGAGACCCAGTACTTC. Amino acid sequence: CASSLEGSSGGGETQYF.

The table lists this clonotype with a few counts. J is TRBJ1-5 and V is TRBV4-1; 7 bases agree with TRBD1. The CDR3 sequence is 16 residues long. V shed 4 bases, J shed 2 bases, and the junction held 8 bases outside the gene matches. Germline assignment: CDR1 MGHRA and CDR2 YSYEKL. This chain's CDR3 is CASSRTGAGGNQPQHF. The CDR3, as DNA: TGCGCCAGCAGCCGTACAGGGGCTGGTGGCAATCAGCCCCAGCATTTT.

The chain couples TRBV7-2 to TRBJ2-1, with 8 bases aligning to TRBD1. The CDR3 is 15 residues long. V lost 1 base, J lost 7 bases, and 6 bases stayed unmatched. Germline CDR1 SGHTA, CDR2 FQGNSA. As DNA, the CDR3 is TGTGCCAGCAGCTTAGAGGGGACAGGATGGAATGAGCAGTTCTTC. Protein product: CASSLEGTGWNEQFF.

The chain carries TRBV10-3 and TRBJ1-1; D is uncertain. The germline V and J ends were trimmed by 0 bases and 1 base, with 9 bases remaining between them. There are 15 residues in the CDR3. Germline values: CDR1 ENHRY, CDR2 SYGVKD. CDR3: CAISESTLTNTEAFF. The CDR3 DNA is TGTGCCATCAGTGAGTCGACTCTCACGAACACTGAAGCTTTCTTT.

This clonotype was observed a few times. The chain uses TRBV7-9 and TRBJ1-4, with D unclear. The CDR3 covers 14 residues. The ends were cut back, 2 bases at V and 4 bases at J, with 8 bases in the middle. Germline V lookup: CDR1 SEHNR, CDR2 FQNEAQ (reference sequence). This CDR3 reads CASSLRANNEKLFF. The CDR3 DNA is TGTGCCAGCAGCTTACGTGCGAATAATGAAAAACTGTTTTTT.

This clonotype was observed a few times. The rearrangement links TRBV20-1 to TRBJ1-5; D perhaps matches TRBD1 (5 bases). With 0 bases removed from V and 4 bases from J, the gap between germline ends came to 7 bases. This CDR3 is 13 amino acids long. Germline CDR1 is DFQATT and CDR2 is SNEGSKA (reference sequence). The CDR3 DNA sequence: TGCAGTGCTAGAGAGACAGATAATCAGCCCCAGCATTTT. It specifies CSARETDNQPQHF.

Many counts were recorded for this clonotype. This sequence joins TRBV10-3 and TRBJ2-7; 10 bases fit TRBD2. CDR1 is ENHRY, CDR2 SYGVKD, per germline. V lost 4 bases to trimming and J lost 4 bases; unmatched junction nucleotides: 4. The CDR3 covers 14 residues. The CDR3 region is CAISGTSGKYEQYF. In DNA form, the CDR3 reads TGTGCCATCAGTGGAACTAGCGGGAAGTACGAGCAGTACTTC.

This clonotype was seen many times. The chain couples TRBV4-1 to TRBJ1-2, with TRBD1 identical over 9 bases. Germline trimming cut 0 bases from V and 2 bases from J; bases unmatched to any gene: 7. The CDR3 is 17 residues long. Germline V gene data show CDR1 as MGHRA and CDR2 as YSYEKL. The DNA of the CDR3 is TGCGCCAGCAGCCAAGATCCAGGGACAGGGTACAACTATGGCTACACCTTC. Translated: CASSQDPGTGYNYGYTF.

The DNA of the CDR3 is TGTGCCTGGATTGGCACTGAAGCTTTCTTT. Encoded protein: CAWIGTEAFF. The genes are TRBV30 and TRBJ1-1; D is unclear. V lost 4 bases, J lost 4 bases, and 4 bases lay in between. The CDR3 has 10 residues. In germline, CDR1 is GTSNPN, CDR2 SVGIG (reference sequence). Variable domain in full (rest from reference TRBV30 and TRBJ1-1): SQTIHQWPATLVQPVGSPLSLECTVEGTSNPNLYWYRQAAGRGLQLLFYSVGIGQISSEVPQNLSASRPQDRQFILSSKKLLLSDSGFYLCAWIGTEAFFGQGTRLTVV.

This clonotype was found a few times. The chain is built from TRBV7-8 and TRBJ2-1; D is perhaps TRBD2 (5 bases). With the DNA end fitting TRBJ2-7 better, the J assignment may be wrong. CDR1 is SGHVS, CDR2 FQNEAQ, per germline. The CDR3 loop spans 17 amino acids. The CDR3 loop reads CASSLVAGGGAYNEQYF. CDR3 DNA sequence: TGTGCCAGCAGCTTAGTGGCAGGAGGAGGTGCCTACAATGAGCAGTACTTC.